This T cell receptor beta chain was sequenced during a study of shared clonotypes between healthy human individuals (dated by TCRdb to 2018 to 2020). Background for the entire study: A few men and two women, aged 18 to 49 years, made up the cohort. Leukapheresis yielded between about 0.85 and 10 billion PBMCs per donor. To estimate repertoire size and how much clonotypes are shared between individuals, the study performed deep sequencing of blood TCR repertoires from about five healthy adults. Different laboratories and diverse techniques were used to prepare libraries and sequence TCR repertoires, to increase sequencing depth and limit assay-specific biases. Per donor, three plates each were used for CD4 naive and CD4 memory, two for CD8 naive, and one for CD8 memory.

Note on this clone: Its antigen is unknown. No much larger clonotype is one base removed from it; base qualities were not supplied.

The CDR3 sequence holds 16 residues, the cysteine and phenylalanine included. Just the 48-base CDR3 DNA is kept, in frame starting at base 1. CDR1 and CDR2, looked up from the germline V gene, are MGHRA and YSYEKL. Trimmed from V: 3 bases; trimmed from J: 8 bases; junction bases lacking a gene match: 12. What the study reported, not specific to this receptor: Based on pairwise subsampling, the degree of clonotype sharing among donors was expected to be affected by sequencing depth. Sharing across four donors was observed for about 5% of naive CD4, about 4% of naive CD8, about 2.3% of memory CD4, and less than 0.45% of memory CD8 clonotypes. Clonotypes shared by all four sorted-subset donors showed higher generation probabilities than non-shared clonotypes. Larger estimated clonotype richness was generally found for naive subsets than for memory subsets. Because the study included only a small number of donors, the genetic and exposure-history diversity represented was limited. Incomplete sequencing was indicated by rarefaction of sorted-subset datasets, despite the large sequencing depth. Only blood was sampled, and tissue TCR repertoires likely differ from those in blood.

TCR CDR3 regions were amplified from genomic DNA by multiplex PCR using the deep immunoSEQ assay. Extracted genomic DNA from each cell subset was spread evenly across all wells of several immunoSEQ 96-well plates, with each plate serving as a replicate. Each replicate PCR for sorted subsets received about 220 ng genomic DNA, equal to about 30,000 T cell genomes. Purified libraries were quantified with a Qubit 3.0 fluorometer, sized on a Bioanalyzer 2100, and re-quantified with the KAPA Library Quantification kit. A separate single-read 150-cycle Illumina NextSeq 550 flow cell was used to sequence each immunoSEQ 96-well plate. The original pipeline was this. Because the immunoSEQ output included only junctional sequences and no quality scores, the filtering could not be the same as the filtering used for full-length reads. Sequences were annotated with PyIR, a Python wrapper for IgBLAST v1.9, and V/J genes and CDR3 were assigned using IMGT germline references. Reads with weak V/J assignments (E-value above 1e-6), missing CDR3, stop codons, out-of-frame junctions, or ambiguous translated residues were removed. V3J clonotypes were defined as sequences sharing an identical inferred V gene, J gene, and CDR3 amino acid sequence. Percentage overlap between repertoires was computed as shared unique clonotypes divided by the size of the smaller repertoire. Three approaches were used to assess repertoire richness: RTK rarefaction, the Chao1 estimator, and Recon v2.1 estimates of unobserved clonotypes. Generation probabilities were computed with OLGA for all TCRbeta clonotypes obtained by the gDNA method from several donors. TCRdb took over this immuneACCESS table, retaining in-frame rearrangements with V and J assigned. Such tables are incomplete; in checked studies, under half of the missing clones stem from an unresolved V gene, and the remainder is unexplained. That table furnishes V, J and clone size, whereas the DNA furnished D and trimming. In this sample the table shows over 2 million clones, 85% to 95% of which occur a single time. The ten largest clones add up to 0.13% of the sample.

The donors were healthy, HIV-negative adults who had no recently reported acute infections or vaccinations. Only Caucasian adults living in Nashville, Tennessee, USA were represented among the donors. CD4+ T cells were enriched by magnetic negative selection, after which naive cells were positively selected on CD45RA and the negative fraction was taken as the memory subset. Blood was collected by leukapheresis, and PBMCs were isolated by Ficoll-Histopaque density gradient centrifugation and then cryopreserved in liquid nitrogen vapor phase. Purity and quantity of every magnetically sorted T cell population were checked by analytical flow cytometry. Each sorted fraction had its genomic DNA isolated and then quantified by UV absorbance on a Nanodrop 2000c.

Source material: naive CD4+ T cells sorted from blood. The sample's cell subset or site, from its label and the paper: CD45RA+ positively selected. This TCR came from a man aged 18 to 30 in good health. The rearrangement combines TRBV4-1 with TRBJ2-1, and TRBD1 aligns with 8 junction nucleotides. The CDR3 corresponds to CASSHRDRGQGDEQFF. At the DNA level, the sequence is TGCGCCAGCAGCCACAGAGACAGGGGCCAAGGGGATGAGCAGTTCTTC.